This is a list of T cell receptor beta chains from one sample in a study of cytomegalovirus exposure and HLA in healthy donors. Data came from immunoSEQ multiplex PCR; TCRdb stores just in-frame clones and leaves some out. There are approximately 150,000 clones in the sample; 87% occur only once, and 0.85% lies in the top ten. The sample taken for sequencing was PBMCs. The receptors derive from a woman in her twenties or thirties in good health and CMV-seronegative. Both conserved end residues are part of each CDR3. D genes are given only for firm matches. Where a row states a size, it is once, few, many or the class of an expanded clone; other rows omit it.

d_call	j_call	clone_size	v_call	cdr3_nt	cdr3_aa
NA	TRBJ1-5	NA	TRBV19	TGTGCCAGTAGTATGAGACTCTTCCAGCCCCAGCATTTT	CASSMRLFQPQHF
NA	TRBJ2-5	NA	TRBV15	TGTGCCACCAGCTTCGGAGGCGAGACCCAGTACTTC	CATSFGGETQYF
NA	TRBJ2-2	NA	TRBV28	TGTGCCAGCAGGCTAAGGACAGCGTACGGGGAGCTGTTTTTT	CASRLRTAYGELFF
TRBD2	TRBJ2-1	NA	TRBV7-8	TGTGCCAGCAGCTTAGAACGGGGGGGCCCCAATGAGCAGTTCTTC	CASSLERGGPNEQFF
TRBD1	TRBJ2-7	NA	TRBV5-1	TGCGCCAGCAGCGGAGACAGGGGCTACGAGCAGTACTTC	CASSGDRGYEQYF
TRBD2	TRBJ2-7	once	TRBV5-1	TGCGCCAGCAGCTCCGGACTAGCGGGAGGTGTCTACGAGCAGTACTTC	CASSSGLAGGVYEQYF
NA	TRBJ2-3	NA	TRBV4-3	TGCGCCAGCAGCCAAGATTCGGGGAGGACAGATACGCAGTATTTT	CASSQDSGRTDTQYF
TRBD1	TRBJ2-7	NA	TRBV6-1	TGTGCCACCCCCGGGACAGGGGGATTCGAGCAGTACTTC	CATPGTGGFEQYF
NA	TRBJ2-7	NA	TRBV5-4	TGTGCCAGCAGCTCTCGGTCCCCCTACGAGCAGTACTTC	CASSSRSPYEQYF
TRBD1	TRBJ2-5	NA	TRBV7-8	TGTGCCAGCAGCTTATTCGGACAGGGCAAAGAGACCCAGTACTTC	CASSLFGQGKETQYF
TRBD1	TRBJ2-1	few	TRBV28	TGTGCCAGCAGTCCGACAGGGGGGTTCCCCAATGAGCAGTTCTTC	CASSPTGGFPNEQFF
NA	TRBJ1-2	NA	TRBV5-1	TGCGCCAGCAGCTTGGGCGTAACCTATGGCTACACCTTC	CASSLGVTYGYTF
NA	TRBJ2-7	once	TRBV7-8	TGTGCCAGCAGCCCCCGGAGGGATCGTTGGGAGCAGTACTTC	CASSPRRDRWEQYF
NA	TRBJ2-5	once	TRBV5-4	TGTGCCAGCAGCTTGGGTGGCAGGGAAGAGACCCAGTACTTC	CASSLGGREETQYF
TRBD2	TRBJ2-5	few	TRBV5-1	TGCGCCAGCAGGAGCAGGGATTCATTGCGGGAGGTCCAAGAGACCCAGTACTTC	CASRSRDSLREVQETQYF
NA	TRBJ1-1	NA	TRBV6-1	TGTGCCAGCAGAACCCAGGGAGGCAGCACTGAAGCTTTCTTT	CASRTQGGSTEAFF
NA	TRBJ2-7	NA	TRBV4-3	TGCGCCAGCAGCCAGGAGGGCGGCCTAATCTACGAGCAGTACTTC	CASSQEGGLIYEQYF
TRBD1	TRBJ2-3	NA	TRBV7-3	TGTGCCAGCAGCTTCGACAGGGCCCCAGATACGCAGTATTTT	CASSFDRAPDTQYF
NA	TRBJ1-1	NA	TRBV6-4	TGTGCCAGCAGCAAACAGGGCGGAAGTGAAGCTTTCTTT	CASSKQGGSEAFF
NA	TRBJ2-1	NA	TRBV12-5	TGTGCTAGTGGTCCCGACAGGAATGAGCAGTTCTTC	CASGPDRNEQFF
TRBD2	TRBJ2-1	NA	TRBV9	TGTGCCAGCAGTTTATCGAGGCGGGAGGATCTGTTCTTC	CASSLSRREDLFF
NA	TRBJ1-5	NA	TRBV5-4	TGTGCCAGCAGTCCGGGGGGGGGTCAGCCCCAGCATTTT	CASSPGGGQPQHF
TRBD1	TRBJ2-2	once	TRBV7-8	TGTGCCAGCAGGCCTAGTACAGGGGGCCAACGGACCGGGGAGCTGTTTTTT	CASRPSTGGQRTGELFF
TRBD2	TRBJ2-1	NA	TRBV6-5	TGTGCCAGCACCAATAGCGGGAGCTCCTACAATGAGCAGTTCTTC	CASTNSGSSYNEQFF
NA	TRBJ2-2	NA	TRBV5-1	TGCGCCAGCAGGGGGGGGGCCTTGAACACCGGGGAGCTGTTTTTT	CASRGGALNTGELFF
NA	TRBJ2-3	NA	TRBV7-3	TGTGCCAGCAGCTTAACGAGGGGGGGTACGCAGTATTTT	CASSLTRGGTQYF
TRBD1	TRBJ1-2	NA	TRBV18	TGTGCCAGCTCACCCGAGACAGGGTGGTTTGGCTATGGCTACACCTTC	CASSPETGWFGYGYTF
NA	TRBJ2-7	NA	TRBV27	TGTGCCAGCAGCCCCGACAGTTCCTCCTACGAGCAGTACTTC	CASSPDSSSYEQYF
TRBD1	TRBJ1-2	once	TRBV2	TGTGCCAGCAGTGAAATCCCCTCAGACAGGGGCTTTGGCCACACCTTC	CASSEIPSDRGFGHTF
NA	TRBJ2-7	NA	TRBV5-1	TGCGCCAGCAGCCAAAACCTAGAGTCCCTCCTCGAGCAGTACTTC	CASSQNLESLLEQYF
NA	TRBJ2-2	NA	TRBV12-1	TGTGCCAGCAGCTTTTGGGTAGGGGGACAGGGTCGGTCGGGAGAAACCGGGGAGCTGTTTTTT	CASSFWVGGQGRSGETGELFF
NA	TRBJ2-5	NA	TRBV20-1	TGCAGTGCTAGACATCAAGAGACCCAGTACTTC	CSARHQETQYF
NA	TRBJ1-4	few	TRBV18	TGTGCCAGCTCCGCCGACAGGAATGAAAAACTGTTTTTT	CASSADRNEKLFF
TRBD2	TRBJ2-7	NA	TRBV5-4	TGTGCCAGCAGCTTGAAGGGACTAGCCACCTACGAGCAGTACTTC	CASSLKGLATYEQYF
TRBD2	TRBJ2-7	NA	TRBV7-9	TGTGCCAGCAGCTCAGGGCTAGCGGGAGTCTACGAGCAGTACTTC	CASSSGLAGVYEQYF
NA	TRBJ1-2	NA	TRBV7-2	TGTGCCAGCAGCTTAGCGCACGGGGGGAACTATGGCTACACCTTC	CASSLAHGGNYGYTF
TRBD1	TRBJ1-1	NA	TRBV14	TGTGCCAGCAGCCAAAAGGGACAGGGAACCCCCCTGAACACTGAAGCTTTCTTT	CASSQKGQGTPLNTEAFF
TRBD1	TRBJ2-3	NA	TRBV12-5	TGTGCTAGTGGTACGACAGGGGGGCAAGATACGCAGTATTTT	CASGTTGGQDTQYF
TRBD1	TRBJ1-2	once	TRBV4-1	TGCGCCACCTCCACCCCGGGACAGTCTACGTATGGCTACACCTTC	CATSTPGQSTYGYTF
NA	TRBJ1-2	NA	TRBV7-8	TGTGCCAGCAGCCCCCCGGGGGGGGCCGTAAGTCTCTATGGCTACACCTTC	CASSPPGGAVSLYGYTF
NA	TRBJ1-2	NA	TRBV7-2	TGTGCCAGCAGCTTAGCGTTCAGGGCTAACTATGGCTACACCTTC	CASSLAFRANYGYTF
TRBD2	TRBJ2-2	once	TRBV19	TGTGCCAGTAGTATGGTACGGGGGAGGGGCGGGGAGCTGTTTTTT	CASSMVRGRGGELFF
TRBD1	TRBJ1-3	NA	TRBV7-9	TGTGCTACAGCCCGGGACAGAGTGGGAAACACCATATATTTT	CATARDRVGNTIYF
NA	TRBJ2-2	NA	TRBV7-2	TGTGCCAGCAGCTTGACTAGTTACACCGGGGAGCTGTTTTTT	CASSLTSYTGELFF